Each of the 32 T cell receptor beta chains below was sequenced from the same sample in a study of CD8+CD57+ T cells in acquired aplastic anemia. All patients picked for sequencing had shown, by flow cytometry, an expansion of CD8+CD57+ cells. TCR beta VDJ and CDR3 were profiled, and genomic DNA was the template. Using its own MiXCR run on the reads, TCRdb lists one record per CDR3 protein. The data contain around 190,000 distinct CDR3 sequences, almost 50% of them singletons. Sequenced material: sorted CD4+, CD8+, or CD8+CD57+ T cells (not recorded which) from PBMCs. The receptor set was obtained from a human donor with aplastic anemia.

This clonotype was seen at least ten times. The rearrangement joins TRBV7-2 to TRBJ2-7, with 8 nucleotides matching TRBD2. Germline values: CDR1 SGHTA, CDR2 FQGNSA. CDR3 length equals 13 residues. The V and J ends lost 4 bases and 6 bases, in that order; junction bases with no gene match: 5. The CDR3 is CASSSQRGTEQYF. CDR3 nucleotides: TGTGCCAGCAGCTCCCAGCGGGGGACCGAGCAGTACTTC.

Points on this clonotype: Since no conserved phenylalanine or tryptophan closes the CDR3, a read error is the likely cause. The chain uses TRBV30 and TRBJ2-3; D gene ambiguous. The CDR3 covers 12 residues. Trimming stripped 2 bases from V and 5 bases from J, with 8 bases between. Germline CDR1 and CDR2: GTSNPN and SVGIG (reference sequence). The CDR3 region is CAWSSGEDTQYS. CDR3 DNA sequence: TGTGCCTGGAGTTCAGGTGAAGATACGCAGTATTCT.

This clonotype has ten or more counts. This sequence joins TRBV19 and TRBJ2-3; D might be TRBD1 (6 bases). Germline V lookup: CDR1 LNHDA, CDR2 SQIVND (reference sequence). V dropped 10 bases and J dropped 2 bases, with 19 bases sitting between them. The CDR3 has 15 amino acids. CDR3 sequence reads: CATSGGRALTDTQYF. The CDR3 DNA is TGTGCCACCTCTGGGGGCAGGGCCCTCACAGATACGCAGTATTTT.

This clonotype was counted at least ten times. The CDR3 is CASSLASVDTQYF. The CDR3 nucleotides are TGTGCCAGCAGCTTAGCTAGCGTGGATACGCAGTATTTT. This chain links TRBV7-9 with TRBJ2-3, with D possibly TRBD2 on 5 matching bases. CDR1 and CDR2 from the germline V gene are SEHNR and FQNEAQ (reference sequence). V was cut by 0 bases and J by 6 bases, with 7 bases left in between. There are 13 residues in the CDR3. Based on the CDR3 plus reference TRBV7-9 and TRBJ2-3, the full variable domain is DTGVSQNPRHKITKRGQNVTFRCDPISEHNRLYWYRQTLGQGPEFLTYFQNEAQLEKSRLLSDRFSAERPKGSFSTLEIQRTEQGDSAMYLCASSLASVDTQYFGPGTRLTVL.

V is TRBV6-1 and J is TRBJ2-5; D gene unclear. With 6 bases removed from V and 1 base from J, the gap between germline ends came to 9 bases. Looked up from germline, CDR1 is MNHNS and CDR2 is SASEGT. This CDR3 has 13 residues. The CDR3 spells CASRFLGQETQYF. The CDR3 bases are TGTGCCAGCAGATTCTTGGGCCAAGAGACCCAGTACTTC.

Of note for this clonotype: A much larger clone sits a single nucleotide away, making a read error possible. The rearrangement joins TRBV5-1 to TRBJ2-1; D is unclear. This CDR3 has 12 amino acids. Germline V gives CDR1 SGHRS, CDR2 YFSETQ. CDR3 sequence: CASSKTDNGQFF. CDR3 nucleotides: TGCGCCAGCAGCAAAACAGATAATGGGCAGTTCTTC. Full variable domain (rest looked up from reference TRBV5-1 and TRBJ2-1): KAGVTQTPRYLIKTRGQQVTLSCSPISGHRSVSWYQQTPGQGLQFLFEYFSETQRNKGNFPGRFSGRQFSNSRSEMNVSTLELGDSALYLCASSKTDNGQFFGPGTRLTVL.

The V call is TRBV20-1, the J call TRBJ2-3, with unresolved D. Germline V gives CDR1 DFQATT, CDR2 SNEGSKA (reference sequence). This CDR3 has 12 residues. The germline V and J ends were trimmed by 0 bases and 8 bases, with 9 bases remaining between them. The CDR3 loop reads CSARDRVGTQYF. CDR3 DNA: TGCAGTGCTAGAGATCGGGTTGGTACGCAGTATTTT.

There are many counts of this clonotype. The chain combines TRBV6-1 with TRBJ2-2; 8 positions agree with TRBD2. There are 14 residues in the CDR3. With 5 bases clipped from V and 6 bases from J, the junction kept 5 bases outside the gene matches. The germline V gene has CDR1 MNHNS and CDR2 SASEGT. The CDR3 coding sequence is TGTGCCAGCAGTCCCGACGGGGGGGCCGGGGAGCTGTTTTTT. Protein sequence: CASSPDGGAGELFF.

This clonotype was recorded many times. The chain has TRBV24-1 and TRBJ2-3; 7 positions agree with TRBD2. Germline CDR1 and CDR2: KGHDR and SFDVKD. With V trimmed by 4 bases and J by 6 bases, 6 bases remained unmatched. This CDR3 comprises 14 residues. The DNA for the CDR3 is TGTGCCACCAGTGACTCGGGGGGTCCGGATACGCAGTATTTT. Translating gives CATSDSGGPDTQYF.

The chain uses TRBV24-1 and TRBJ2-7, with a weak D call TRBD2 (6 bases). The CDR3 extends over 14 amino acids. The V gene's germline CDR1 is KGHDR and CDR2 SFDVKD. Trimming stripped 5 bases from V and 4 bases from J, with 14 bases between. DNA of the CDR3: TGTGCCACCAGTGCTGGGCGGGATGGGTACGAGCAGTACTTC. This gives the protein CATSAGRDGYEQYF.

V gene TRBV24-1 combines with J gene TRBJ1-4; no reliable D call. This CDR3 region has 13 residues. V lost 3 bases, J lost 6 bases, and 7 bases lay in between. The germline CDR1 and CDR2 sequences are KGHDR and SFDVKD. CDR3 sequence: CATSDGQDEKLFF. The CDR3, as DNA: TGTGCCACCAGTGATGGGCAGGATGAAAAACTGTTTTTT.

About this clonotype itself: This clone may be a read error of a much larger clone one base away. V and J are TRBV20-1 and TRBJ2-3; the D call may be TRBD1 or TRBD2 (5 bases each). There are 16 residues in the CDR3. CDR1 and CDR2 from the germline V gene are DFQATT and SNEGSKA (reference sequence). CDR3 loop: CSARDPGQGRTDTRYF. CDR3 bases: TGCAGTGCTAGAGATCCGGGGCAGGGACGCACAGATACGCGGTATTTT.

The chain joins TRBV15 to TRBJ2-3; D unclear. The CDR3 extends over 15 amino acids. Germline loops: CDR1 LNHNV, CDR2 YYDKDF (reference sequence). V was pared by 3 bases and J by 2 bases, with 12 bases between. The CDR3 spells CATSRTAALTDTQYF. CDR3 DNA: TGTGCCACCAGCAGGACGGCCGCCCTCACAGATACGCAGTATTTT. The full variable domain, completed using reference TRBV15 and TRBJ2-3, is DAMVIQNPRYQVTQFGKPVTLSCSQTLNHNVMYWYQQKSSQAPKLLFHYYDKDFNNEADTPDNFQSRRPNTSFCFLDIRSPGLGDTAMYLCATSRTAALTDTQYFGPGTRLTVL.

This clonotype was observed a single time. The chain is built from TRBV9 and TRBJ1-2, with D possibly TRBD1 on 5 matching bases. The germline CDR1 and CDR2 sequences are SGDLS and YYNGEE. V lost 0 bases and J lost 6, with 6 bases in between. The CDR3 loop spans 12 amino acids. CDR3 sequence: CASSVATDGYTF. The CDR3, as DNA: TGTGCCAGCAGCGTAGCGACAGATGGCTACACCTTC.

Many counts were recorded for this clonotype. The chain links TRBV3-1 to TRBJ2-1; D is uncertain. Germline CDR1 reads LGHDT; CDR2 reads YNNKEL (reference sequence). The V end was cut by 0 bases, the J end by 7 bases, with 13 bases between. This CDR3 spans 15 amino acids. Written as DNA, the CDR3 is TGTGCCAGCAGCCAAGACATGGGCAGTAGTAATGAGCAGTTCTTC. It specifies CASSQDMGSSNEQFF.

This clonotype has at least ten counts. This sequence joins TRBV29-1 and TRBJ2-1; D is unclear. This CDR3 spans 11 amino acids. CDR1 is SQVTM, CDR2 ANQGSEA, per germline. CDR3: CSATIYNEQFF. CDR3 in DNA: TGCAGTGCTACCATCTACAATGAGCAGTTCTTC.

With regard to this clonotype: Given a much more abundant clone one base away, this may be a read error. The chain recombines TRBV6-6 with TRBJ2-5; 10 nucleotides agree with TRBD2. The CDR3 runs 13 residues. CDR1 and CDR2 (germline): MNHNY, SVGAGI (reference sequence). CDR3 sequence reads: CASKTSGEEAQYF. DNA for the CDR3: TGTGCCAGCAAAACTAGCGGGGAAGAGGCCCAGTACTTC.

The chain combines TRBV19 with TRBJ1-2, with D unresolved. The germline V and J ends were trimmed by 3 bases and 4 bases, with 9 bases remaining between them. This CDR3 has 13 residues. Germline CDR1 LNHDA, CDR2 SQIVND (reference sequence). CDR3 amino acids: CASSIGSSYGYTF. The CDR3 coding sequence is TGTGCCAGTAGTATTGGGAGTAGCTATGGCTACACCTTC.

The J gene is TRBJ2-5, the V gene TRBV2; tentative D call: TRBD2 (5 bases). This CDR3 contains 13 residues. The germline V gene encodes CDR1 SNHLY and CDR2 FYNNEI. V lost 8 bases to trimming and J lost 5 bases, with 15 bases between them. The DNA for the CDR3 is TGTGCCAGCCGGTATGCCGGCGGGGAGACCCAGTACTTC. Its translation is CASRYAGGETQYF.

The chain couples TRBV9 to TRBJ2-5; unclear D gene. Germline loops: CDR1 SGDLS, CDR2 YYNGEE. This CDR3 has 10 residues. V was shortened by 7 bases and J by 5 bases, with 6 bases between the two germline ends. The CDR3 region is CASHGETQYF. CDR3 nucleotides: TGTGCCAGCCACGGGGAGACCCAGTACTTC.

The chain combines TRBV6-4 with TRBJ2-2; TRBD1 aligns across 8 bases. Per the germline V gene, CDR1 is MRHNA and CDR2 is SNTAGT. The CDR3 runs to 14 residues. Trimming cost V 8 bases and J 3 bases; bases outside gene matches: 5. The CDR3, as DNA: TGTGCCAGCCGTAAGACAGGGGACACCGGGGAGCTGTTTTTT. Protein: CASRKTGDTGELFF.

The chain couples TRBV24-1 to TRBJ2-5; a possible D gene is TRBD2 (6 bases). With 4 bases removed from V and 1 base from J, the gap between germline ends came to 21 bases. Germline values: CDR1 KGHDR, CDR2 SFDVKD. This CDR3 spans 18 amino acids. CDR3 DNA sequence: TGTGCCACCAGTGACCCAAACCCACCCCGGGAGAGCCAAGAGACCCAGTACTTC. Translating it yields CATSDPNPPRESQETQYF.

The chain is built from TRBV7-2 and TRBJ2-5, with a possible D match to TRBD1 (5 bases). Trimming removed 5 bases at V and 2 bases at J, with 12 bases between. The CDR3 sequence is 14 residues long. Germline V CDR1 and CDR2: SGHTA, FQGNSA. CDR3 residues: CASSEGALQETQYF. In nucleotides, the CDR3 is TGTGCCAGCAGCGAAGGGGCTCTGCAAGAGACCCAGTACTTC.

J is TRBJ2-7 and V is TRBV19, with D possibly called TRBD1 or TRBD2 (5 bases each). The V and J ends lost 1 base and 0 bases respectively, with 10 bases between them. The CDR3 is 15 residues long. Per germline, CDR1 LNHDA and CDR2 SQIVND (reference sequence). CDR3 sequence (DNA): TGTGCCAGTAGTATAGCATCGGGGCTCTCCTACGAGCAGTACTTC. Its translation is CASSIASGLSYEQYF.

This clonotype was detected many times. This rearrangement joins TRBV29-1 to TRBJ2-7; 10 bases line up with TRBD1. CDR1 and CDR2 from the germline V gene are SQVTM and ANQGSEA. Trimming at V came to 6 bases and at J to 2 bases, leaving 13 bases not matched to a gene. The CDR3 consists of 16 residues. The CDR3 DNA sequence: TGCAGCGTCTCTAACCCCGGGACAGGGGCGACCTACGAGCAGTACTTC. Amino acids: CSVSNPGTGATYEQYF.

Written as DNA, the CDR3 is TGTGCCACCAGTGCTAGGGCCTCCGCCAGTTATAGCAATCAGCCCCAGCATTTT. Its protein product is CATSARASASYSNQPQHF. The V gene is TRBV24-1, the J gene TRBJ1-5; D gene unclear. Germline V CDR1 and CDR2: KGHDR, SFDVKD. This CDR3 contains 18 residues. Trimming took 5 bases from V and 0 from J, leaving 19 bases between them.

The chain links TRBV7-3 to TRBJ2-2; D is ambiguous. The V and J ends lost 1 base and 3 bases respectively, with 3 bases between them. There are 13 residues in the CDR3. CDR1 is SGHTA, CDR2 FQGTGA, per germline. CDR3 loop: CASSLKHTGELFF. CDR3 in DNA: TGTGCCAGCAGCTTAAAGCACACCGGGGAGCTGTTTTTT. The full variable domain, rest sourced from reference TRBV7-3 and TRBJ2-2, is GAGVSQTPSNKVTEKGKYVELRCDPISGHTALYWYRQSLGQGPEFLIYFQGTGAADDSGLPNDRFFAVRPEGSVSTLKIQRTERGDSAVYLCASSLKHTGELFFGEGSRLTVL.

Ten or more counts support this clonotype. This chain uses TRBV20-1 with TRBJ2-1; perhaps TRBD2 as D (6 bases). The CDR3 sequence is 14 residues long. Per germline, CDR1 DFQATT and CDR2 SNEGSKA (reference sequence). This CDR3 is CSAPRDLTYNEQFF. The CDR3 DNA reads as TGCAGCGCGCCCCGGGACTTAACTTACAATGAGCAGTTCTTC.

This clonotype was seen more than once but under ten times. This rearrangement joins TRBV29-1 to TRBJ2-7, with 9 bases identical to TRBD2. The V segment lost 5 bases and the J segment 4 bases; nucleotides outside the gene matches: 12. The CDR3 consists of 15 residues. Germline values: CDR1 SQVTM, CDR2 ANQGSEA. The CDR3 here is CSVLKAASGTYEQYF. CDR3 DNA: TGCAGCGTTTTGAAAGCTGCTAGCGGGACGTACGAGCAGTACTTC.

This clonotype was seen ten or more times. This chain joins TRBV11-2 and TRBJ2-4; D tentatively reads TRBD1 or TRBD2 (5 bases each). Trimming shortened V by 6 bases and J by 0 bases, and 12 bases separated the two germline ends. Germline CDR1 SGHAT, CDR2 FQNNGV. This CDR3 contains 15 residues. As DNA, the CDR3 is TGTGCCAGCAGTCCGCCGGGGCTAGCCAAAAACATTCAGTACTTC. This codes for CASSPPGLAKNIQYF.

CDR3 sequence (DNA): TGTGCCAGCAACCCTAGCGGGGGGGTCTACAATGAGCAGTTCTTC. Amino acids: CASNPSGGVYNEQFF. The chain couples TRBV9 to TRBJ2-1; 12 nucleotides align to TRBD2. This CDR3 comprises 15 residues. CDR1 is SGDLS, CDR2 YYNGEE, per germline. The trim removed 6 bases at V and 3 bases at J, leaving 4 bases unmatched.

The chain employs TRBV10-2 and TRBJ1-1; TRBD1 might be the D (5 bases). Deletions cut 5 bases from V and 5 bases from J, with 9 bases between. Germline V lookup: CDR1 WSHSY, CDR2 SAAADI. This CDR3 has 12 residues. The CDR3 loop is CASSQQATEAFF. Written as DNA, the CDR3 is TGCGCCAGCAGTCAACAGGCAACTGAAGCTTTCTTT.